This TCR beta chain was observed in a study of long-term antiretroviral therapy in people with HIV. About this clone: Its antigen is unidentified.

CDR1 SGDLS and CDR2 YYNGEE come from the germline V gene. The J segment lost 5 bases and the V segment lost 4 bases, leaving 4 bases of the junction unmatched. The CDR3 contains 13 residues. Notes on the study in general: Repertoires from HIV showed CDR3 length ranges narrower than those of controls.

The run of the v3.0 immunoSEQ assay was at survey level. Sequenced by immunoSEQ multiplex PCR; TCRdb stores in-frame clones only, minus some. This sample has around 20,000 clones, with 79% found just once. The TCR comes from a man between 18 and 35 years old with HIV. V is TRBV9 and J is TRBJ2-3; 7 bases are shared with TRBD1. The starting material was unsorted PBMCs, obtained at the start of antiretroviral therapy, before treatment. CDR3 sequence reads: CASSYGTEDTQYF. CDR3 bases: TGTGCCAGCAGCTACGGGACAGAAGATACGCAGTATTTT.